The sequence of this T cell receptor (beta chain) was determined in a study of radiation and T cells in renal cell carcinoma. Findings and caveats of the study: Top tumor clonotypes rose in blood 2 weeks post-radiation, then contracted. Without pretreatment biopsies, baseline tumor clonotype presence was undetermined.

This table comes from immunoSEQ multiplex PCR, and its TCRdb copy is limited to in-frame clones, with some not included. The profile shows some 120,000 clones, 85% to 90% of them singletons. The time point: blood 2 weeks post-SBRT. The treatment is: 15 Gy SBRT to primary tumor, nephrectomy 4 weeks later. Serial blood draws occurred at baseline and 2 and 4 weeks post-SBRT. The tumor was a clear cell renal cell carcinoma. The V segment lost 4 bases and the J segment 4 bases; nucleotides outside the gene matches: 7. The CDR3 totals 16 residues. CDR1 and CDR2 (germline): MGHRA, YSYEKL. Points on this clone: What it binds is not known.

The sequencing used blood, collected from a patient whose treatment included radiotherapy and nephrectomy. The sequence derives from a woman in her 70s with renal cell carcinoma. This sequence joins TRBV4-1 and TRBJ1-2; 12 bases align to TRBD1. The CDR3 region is CASSPEGQGAAYGYTF. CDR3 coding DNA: TGCGCCAGCAGCCCCGAGGGACAGGGGGCCGCCTATGGCTACACCTTC.